This TCR beta chain originates from a study of blood T cell repertoires in COVID-19. Study as a whole: Acute and convalescent COVID-19 samples came from the United States, Italy and Spain.

In the original workflow: How many nucleated cells were present was estimated from reference gene primer amplification. Assay: immunoSEQ multiplex PCR; the TCRdb copy retains only in-frame clones and omits some. The V and J calls and the clone size are those of that table, but D and trimming were determined from the DNA. This table has around 53,000 clones, about 77% appearing once. This clone was counted a few times. The CDR3 spans 15 residues. Germline V gene lookup returns CDR1 LGHNA and CDR2 YNFKEQ. Trimming stripped 2 bases from V and 7 bases from J, with 18 bases between. Sequenced material: peripheral blood. The V and J genes are TRBV4-2 and TRBJ2-7; TRBD2 is a possible D gene (6 bases). The TCR comes from a man in his 70s with active or convalescent COVID-19. The DNA for the CDR3 is TGTGCCAGCAGCCAATCGGCGGGATACCGCGGAGAGCAGTACTTC. This translates into CASSQSAGYRGEQYF.